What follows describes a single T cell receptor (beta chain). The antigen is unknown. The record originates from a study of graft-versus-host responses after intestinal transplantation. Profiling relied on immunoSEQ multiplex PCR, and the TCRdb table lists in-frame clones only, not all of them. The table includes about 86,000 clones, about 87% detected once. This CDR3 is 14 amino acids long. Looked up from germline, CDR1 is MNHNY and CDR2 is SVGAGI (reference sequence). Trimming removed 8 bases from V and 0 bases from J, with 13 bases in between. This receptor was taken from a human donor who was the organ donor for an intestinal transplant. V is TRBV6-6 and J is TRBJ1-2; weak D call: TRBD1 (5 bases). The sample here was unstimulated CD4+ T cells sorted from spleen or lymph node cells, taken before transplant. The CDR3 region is CASGISGANYGYTF. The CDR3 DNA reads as TGTGCCAGCGGGATTTCGGGGGCTAACTATGGCTACACCTTC.